A single sample gave rise to the 30 T cell receptor beta chains below, sequenced in a study of naive and memory T cell subsets. Overall study findings and caveats: Especially in CD8 cells, naive repertoires contained a few larger clonotypes, possibly CD45RA-re-expressing memory cells.

An equimolar mix of two oligonucleotides served as the beta constant-region primer for TRBC1 and TRBC2. The ligated cDNA underwent four PCR rounds using SP2 and nested alpha and beta constant-region primers. TCRdb processed the UMI-ligation and nested PCR reads anew with MiXCR; each CDR3 protein has one entry. The sample holds roughly 150,000 distinct CDR3 sequences, 22% seen once. These receptors' targets are unknown. The sequencing input was naive CD4+ T cells from blood. These receptors all stem from a human donor in good health.

In this sample, this clonotype turned up a few times. The genes are TRBV27 and TRBJ1-5, with a weak D call TRBD1 (6 bases). Germline V gene lookup returns CDR1 MNHEY and CDR2 SMNVEV (reference sequence). The CDR3 is made up of 16 amino acids. Trimming removed 1 base from V and 1 base from J, with 11 bases in between. The CDR3, as DNA: TGTGCCAGCAGTTTATTGGGGGGCGTAAGCAATCAGCCCCAGCATTTT. This gives the protein CASSLLGGVSNQPQHF.

This clonotype was picked up a small number of times. CDR3 amino acids: CASSYNSAPRESEQYF. The CDR3, as DNA: TGTGCCAGCAGTTATAATTCGGCCCCCAGGGAGTCCGAGCAGTACTTC. The V and J genes are TRBV6-5 and TRBJ2-7; D is possibly TRBD1 or TRBD2 (5 bases each). Germline assignment: CDR1 MNHEY and CDR2 SVGAGI. The CDR3 extends over 16 amino acids. V was shortened by 3 bases and J by 6 bases, with 21 bases between the two germline ends.

As regards this clonotype: The junction shows a germline mismatch at one end, possibly a read error. The rearrangement links TRBV4-1 to TRBJ1-2, with D perhaps TRBD1 (6 bases). Germline lookup yields CDR1 MGHRA and CDR2 YSYEKL. CDR3 size: 16 residues. CDR3 region: CASNPTGTYANYGYSF. The DNA of the CDR3 is TGCGCCAGCAACCCAACCGGGACATATGCTAACTATGGCTACAGCTTC.

The V gene is TRBV29-1, the J gene TRBJ2-1; 12 bases line up with TRBD2. This CDR3 is 14 amino acids long. V was pared by 6 bases and J by 6 bases, with 6 bases of the junction left unmatched. Germline values: CDR1 SQVTM, CDR2 ANQGSEA. The CDR3 bases are TGCAGCGTGGGTGGACTAGCGGGGCGCAATGAGCAGTTCTTC. Its protein product is CSVGGLAGRNEQFF.

CDR3 coding DNA: TGTGCCAGCAGTGAACGGGTCCATCGTAACTATGGCTACACCTTC. Translated, it gives CASSERVHRNYGYTF. The chain carries TRBV6-1 and TRBJ1-2; D uncertain. Germline V gene sequence: CDR1 MNHNS, CDR2 SASEGT. CDR3 size: 15 residues. V was cut by 2 bases and J by 1 base, with 11 bases left in between.

The chain couples TRBV5-1 to TRBJ2-7; 9 nucleotides line up with TRBD2. With 1 base clipped from V and 5 bases from J, the junction kept 7 bases outside the gene matches. Germline CDR1 SGHRS, CDR2 YFSETQ. The length of the CDR3 is 15 residues. Written as DNA, the CDR3 is TGCGCCAGCAGCTTGCTGATAGCGGGAGTCAACGAGCAGTACTTC. Its protein is CASSLLIAGVNEQYF.

The V gene is TRBV20-1, the J gene TRBJ1-2; tentative D call: TRBD1 (5 bases). CDR1 is DFQATT and CDR2 is SNEGSKA in the germline V gene (reference sequence). V shed 0 bases and J shed 14 bases, with 16 bases lying between them. CDR3 length: 12 residues. The CDR3, as DNA: TGCAGTGCTAGAGATGGGGCGGGTGAAGGGACCTTC. Amino acids: CSARDGAGEGTF.

CDR3: CASTKFGAEAFF. CDR3 nucleotide sequence: TGTGCCAGCACCAAGTTTGGAGCTGAAGCTTTCTTT. The chain recombines TRBV7-8 with TRBJ1-1; the D is unclear. Trimming removed 7 bases from V and 6 bases from J, with 12 bases in between. The CDR3 extends over 12 amino acids. Germline values: CDR1 SGHVS, CDR2 FQNEAQ.

This sequence joins TRBV4-1 and TRBJ2-1; 9 positions match TRBD1. V lost 5 bases, J lost 8 bases, and 7 bases stayed unmatched. CDR3 length: 14 residues. The germline V gene encodes CDR1 MGHRA and CDR2 YSYEKL. For the CDR3, the DNA is TGCGCCAGCAGCAGGGACAGGGCGAGGGATGAGCAGTTCTTC. Protein product: CASSRDRARDEQFF.

This clonotype was counted between two and nine times. The rearrangement uses TRBV20-1 and TRBJ2-1; weak D call: TRBD2 (5 bases). Trimming pared 5 bases from V and 8 bases from J, leaving 25 bases between. The germline CDR1 and CDR2 sequences are DFQATT and SNEGSKA (reference sequence). There are 16 residues in the CDR3. The CDR3 sequence is CSAALYRSSRADEQFF. CDR3 DNA: TGCAGTGCTGCATTATATCGATCTAGCCGGGCGGATGAGCAGTTCTTC.

The rearrangement uses TRBV19 and TRBJ2-1; TRBD1 matches 8 bases. The length of the CDR3 is 15 residues. The germline V gene encodes CDR1 LNHDA and CDR2 SQIVND (reference sequence). Losses at the gene ends were 1 base for V and 8 bases for J; bases not matched to a gene: 7. CDR3 loop: CASSIGQGFIDEQFF. DNA of the CDR3: TGTGCCAGTAGTATAGGACAGGGGTTTATCGATGAGCAGTTCTTC.

The chain is built from TRBV28 and TRBJ1-5; tentative D call: TRBD1 (6 bases). The CDR3 contains 19 residues. V was trimmed by 5 bases and J by 3 bases, leaving 26 bases between them. The germline V gene encodes CDR1 MDHEN and CDR2 SYDVKM. The CDR3 DNA follows: TGTGCCAGCAGTCCAGCCCATCCCTCCCGGACAGCAACCAATCAGCCCCAGCATTTT. Amino acids: CASSPAHPSRTATNQPQHF.

This rearrangement joins TRBV9 to TRBJ2-2; D gene unclear. Trimming took off 4 bases at V and 0 bases at J, with 13 bases between the two ends. CDR1 is SGDLS, CDR2 YYNGEE, per germline. This CDR3 region has 16 residues. The CDR3 DNA sequence: TGTGCCAGCAGCCCGAATGCACGGACGAACACCGGGGAGCTGTTTTTT. Protein sequence: CASSPNARTNTGELFF.

The CDR3 DNA is TGCAGCGTAAAGGGAGAGGCCCGTGGGCAGTACTTC. Its translation is CSVKGEARGQYF. The chain carries TRBV29-1 and TRBJ2-7; TRBD2 is a possible D gene (5 bases). CDR1 is SQVTM and CDR2 is ANQGSEA in the germline V gene. Trimming took off 6 bases at V and 9 bases at J, with 18 bases between the two ends. The CDR3 extends over 12 amino acids.

This clonotype has a count of ten or more. CDR3 in amino acids: CASSPAGGSYNEQFF. In nucleotides, the CDR3 is TGTGCCAGCAGCCCAGCGGGAGGGTCCTACAATGAGCAGTTCTTC. The J gene is TRBJ2-1, the V gene TRBV5-4, with TRBD2 matching 10 bases. This CDR3 comprises 15 residues. The V and J ends lost 4 bases and 1 base, in that order; junction bases with no gene match: 2. Germline values: CDR1 SGHNT, CDR2 YYREEE (reference sequence).

This clonotype has ten or more counts. CDR3 residues: CASSIRPSGSYEQYF. CDR3 bases: TGTGCCAGTAGTATACGGCCTAGCGGGAGCTACGAGCAGTACTTC. J is TRBJ2-7 and V is TRBV19, with 10 bases fitting TRBD2. The CDR3 runs to 15 residues. The V segment lost 2 bases and the J segment 3 bases; nucleotides outside the gene matches: 4. Germline loops: CDR1 LNHDA, CDR2 SQIVND (reference sequence).

This clonotype was observed a handful of times. The J gene is TRBJ2-2, the V gene TRBV20-1, with 14 bases lining up with TRBD2. Germline CDR1 reads DFQATT; CDR2 reads SNEGSKA (reference sequence). The CDR3 runs to 19 residues. V lost 2 bases, J lost 5 bases, and 13 bases stayed unmatched. CDR3 coding DNA: TGCAGTGCTAGATCGGGACTAGCGGGAGTAAGAGATCATACCGGGGAGCTGTTTTTT. Protein product: CSARSGLAGVRDHTGELFF.

This clonotype showed up just a few times. This sequence joins TRBV6-2 or TRBV6-3 and TRBJ2-3; 10 bases match TRBD2. The CDR3 extends over 16 amino acids. The germline CDR1 and CDR2 sequences are MNHEY and SVGEGT. Unmatched junction bases numbered 4, after V lost 2 bases and J lost 2 bases. In DNA, the CDR3 is TGTGCCAGCAGTTACGCTAGCGGGAGCTTCACAGATACGCAGTATTTT. It specifies CASSYASGSFTDTQYF.

This chain uses TRBV18 with TRBJ2-6; the D gene is possibly TRBD2 (5 bases). Germline values: CDR1 KGHSH, CDR2 LQKENI. CDR3 length equals 19 residues. With 3 bases removed from V and 0 bases from J, the gap between germline ends came to 18 bases. In DNA form, the CDR3 reads TGTGCCAGCTCACCGCTTTCGCCCGGGGTAGGCTCTGGGGCCAACGTCCTGACTTTC. It is translated as CASSPLSPGVGSGANVLTF.

V usage is TRBV5-1 and J usage is TRBJ2-1; the D gene could be TRBD1 or TRBD2 (5 bases each). The germline CDR1 and CDR2 sequences are SGHRS and YFSETQ. The germline V and J ends were trimmed by 3 bases and 9 bases, with 16 bases remaining between them. The CDR3 totals 14 residues. This CDR3 reads CASSYPGRWSEQFF. The CDR3 nucleotides are TGCGCCAGCAGCTACCCGGGACGGTGGTCTGAGCAGTTCTTC.

This clonotype was observed many times. The chain recombines TRBV20-1 with TRBJ2-3; D ambiguous. V was trimmed by 3 bases and J by 5 bases, leaving 9 bases between them. The CDR3 covers 12 residues. CDR1 is DFQATT, CDR2 SNEGSKA, per germline (reference sequence). CDR3 coding DNA: TGCAGTGCTAGGCCTCAACAAGATACGCAGTATTTT. This translates into CSARPQQDTQYF.

The chain recombines TRBV2 with TRBJ2-5; unclear D gene. This CDR3 has 11 amino acids. V was pared by 7 bases and J by 4 bases, with 7 bases between. CDR1 SNHLY and CDR2 FYNNEI come from the germline V gene. The CDR3: CASTQAETQYF. As DNA, the CDR3 is TGTGCCAGCACCCAGGCAGAGACCCAGTACTTC.

This clonotype was picked up many times. The chain couples TRBV5-1 to TRBJ2-3; 10 bases agree with TRBD2. CDR1 is SGHRS, CDR2 YFSETQ, per germline. The trim removed 4 bases at V and 2 bases at J, leaving 4 bases unmatched. This CDR3 is 15 amino acids long. This chain's CDR3 is CASSITSGTTDTQYF. The CDR3 region has the DNA TGCGCCAGCAGCATAACTAGCGGGACCACAGATACGCAGTATTTT. The full variable domain, completed using reference TRBV5-1 and TRBJ2-3, is KAGVTQTPRYLIKTRGQQVTLSCSPISGHRSVSWYQQTPGQGLQFLFEYFSETQRNKGNFPGRFSGRQFSNSRSEMNVSTLELGDSALYLCASSITSGTTDTQYFGPGTRLTVL.

In its sample, this clonotype was seen a few times. This chain links TRBV20-1 with TRBJ2-7, with 11 bases aligning to TRBD2. This CDR3 comprises 14 residues. Trimming at V came to 6 bases and at J to 5 bases, leaving 9 bases not matched to a gene. Germline V lookup: CDR1 DFQATT, CDR2 SNEGSKA (reference sequence). The CDR3 here is CSAKLAGAVNEQYF. Written as DNA, the CDR3 is TGCAGTGCAAAACTAGCGGGAGCCGTAAACGAGCAGTACTTC.

This clonotype has more than one count but fewer than ten. The gene calls are TRBV10-3 and TRBJ2-5, with D hard to call. Germline CDR1 is ENHRY and CDR2 is SYGVKD. The CDR3 has 11 amino acids. V dropped 8 bases and J dropped 2 bases, with 6 bases sitting between them. CDR3 coding DNA: TGTGCCATCGGACGACAAGAGACCCAGTACTTC. Protein product: CAIGRQETQYF.

This chain joins TRBV29-1 and TRBJ2-4, with 7 bases that match TRBD1. CDR3 size: 14 residues. Losses at the gene ends were 0 bases for V and 6 bases for J; bases not matched to a gene: 5. The germline CDR1 and CDR2 sequences are SQVTM and ANQGSEA. The CDR3 DNA follows: TGCAGCGTTGAAGAAATACAGGGGATAAACATTCAGTACTTC. The encoded protein is CSVEEIQGINIQYF.

The chain links TRBV6-2 or TRBV6-3 to TRBJ2-6; tentatively, D is TRBD2 (5 bases). V lost 2 bases and J 0 bases, leaving 5 bases between the germline ends. CDR3 length: 15 residues. The germline V gene encodes CDR1 MNHEY and CDR2 SVGEGT. CDR3: CASSYGSSGANVLTF. The DNA for the CDR3 is TGTGCCAGCAGTTACGGGAGCTCTGGGGCCAACGTCCTGACTTTC.

The chain links TRBV2 to TRBJ2-2, with D unclear. Trimming left V 6 bases short and J 0 bases short, with 11 bases between. The germline gives CDR1 SNHLY, CDR2 FYNNEI. The CDR3 has 15 residues. The CDR3 nucleotides are TGTGCCAGCAGCCTAATCGACTCGAACACCGGGGAGCTGTTTTTT. This gives the protein CASSLIDSNTGELFF.

Here the CDR3 reads CASSYPPGSGSNEQYF. CDR3 DNA: TGTGCCAGCAGTTACCCTCCTGGTAGCGGGAGCAACGAGCAGTACTTC. The chain is built from TRBV6-5 and TRBJ2-7, with 9 bases identical to TRBD2. The length of the CDR3 is 16 residues. Germline CDR1 and CDR2: MNHEY and SVGAGI. J gave up 5 bases and V 2 bases, and 10 bases lay outside the gene matches.

Concerning this clonotype: This may stem from a read error, because a much larger clone lies one nucleotide away. The gene calls are TRBV12-3 or TRBV12-4 and TRBJ1-5, with a tentative D call TRBD1 (6 bases). The CDR3 length is 15 residues. Here the CDR3 reads CARSLAGGGNQPQHF. The CDR3 nucleotides read TGTGCCAGAAGTTTAGCCGGGGGCGGCAATCAGCCCCAGCATTTT.